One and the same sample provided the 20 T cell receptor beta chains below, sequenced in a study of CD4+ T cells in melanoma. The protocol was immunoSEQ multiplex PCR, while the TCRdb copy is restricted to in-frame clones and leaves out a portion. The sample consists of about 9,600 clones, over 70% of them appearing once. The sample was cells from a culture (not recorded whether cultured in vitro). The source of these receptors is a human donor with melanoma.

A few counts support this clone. CDR3 residues: CASSFLGQGMSPLHF. CDR3 nucleotide sequence: TGCGCCAGCTCTTTTTTGGGACAGGGGATGTCACCCCTCCACTTT. V and J are TRBV5-1 and TRBJ1-6; 10 bases map to TRBD1. The junction had 11 bases not matched to a gene; V was cut back by 7 bases and J by 10 bases. The CDR3 totals 15 residues. Germline V gives CDR1 SGHRS, CDR2 YFSETQ.

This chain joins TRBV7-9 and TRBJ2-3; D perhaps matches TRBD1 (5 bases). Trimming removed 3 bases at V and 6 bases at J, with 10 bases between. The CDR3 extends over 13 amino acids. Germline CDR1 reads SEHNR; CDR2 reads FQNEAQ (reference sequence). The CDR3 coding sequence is TGTGCCAGCAGCTTGGCAGGGATTGATACGCAGTATTTT. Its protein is CASSLAGIDTQYF.

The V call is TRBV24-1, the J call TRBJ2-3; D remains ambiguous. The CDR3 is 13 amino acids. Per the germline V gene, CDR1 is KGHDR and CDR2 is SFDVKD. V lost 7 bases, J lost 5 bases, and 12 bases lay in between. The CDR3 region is CATSAPGLDTQYF. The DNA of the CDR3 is TGTGCCACCAGCGCCCCCGGTCTAGATACGCAGTATTTT.

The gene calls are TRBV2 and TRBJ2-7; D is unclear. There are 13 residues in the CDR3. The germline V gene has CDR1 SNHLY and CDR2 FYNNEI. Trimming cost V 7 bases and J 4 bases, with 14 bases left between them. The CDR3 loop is CASKRGTPYEQYF. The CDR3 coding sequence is TGTGCCAGCAAACGCGGCACCCCTTACGAGCAGTACTTC.

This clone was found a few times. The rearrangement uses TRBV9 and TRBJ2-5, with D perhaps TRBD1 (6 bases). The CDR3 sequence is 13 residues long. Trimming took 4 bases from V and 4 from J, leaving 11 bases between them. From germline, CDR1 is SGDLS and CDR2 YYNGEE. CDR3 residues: CASSRTVGETQYF. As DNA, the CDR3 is TGTGCCAGCAGCCGGACAGTAGGAGAGACCCAGTACTTC. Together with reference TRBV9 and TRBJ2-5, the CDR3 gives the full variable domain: DSGVTQTPKHLITATGQRVTLRCSPRSGDLSVYWYQQSLDQGLQFLIQYYNGEERAKGNILERFSAQQFPDLHSELNLSSLELGDSALYFCASSRTVGETQYFGPGTRLLVL.

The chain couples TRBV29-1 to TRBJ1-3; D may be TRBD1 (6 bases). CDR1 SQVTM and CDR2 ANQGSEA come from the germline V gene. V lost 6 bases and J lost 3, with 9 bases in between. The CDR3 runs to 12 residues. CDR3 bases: TGCAGCGTCCGGACAGTTGGAAACACCATATATTTT. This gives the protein CSVRTVGNTIYF. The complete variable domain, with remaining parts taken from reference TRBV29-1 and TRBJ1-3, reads SAVISQKPSRDICQRGTSLTIQCQVDSQVTMMFWYRQQPGQSLTLIATANQGSEATYESGFVIDKFPISRPNLTFSTLTVSNMSPEDSSIYLCSVRTVGNTIYFGEGSWLTVV.

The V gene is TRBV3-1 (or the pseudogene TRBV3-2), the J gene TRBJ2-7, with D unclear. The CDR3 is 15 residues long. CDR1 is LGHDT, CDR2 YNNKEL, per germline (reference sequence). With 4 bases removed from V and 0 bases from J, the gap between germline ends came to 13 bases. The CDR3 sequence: CASSLGPASSYEQYF. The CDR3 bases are TGTGCCAGCAGCCTTGGTCCGGCCAGCTCCTACGAGCAGTACTTC.

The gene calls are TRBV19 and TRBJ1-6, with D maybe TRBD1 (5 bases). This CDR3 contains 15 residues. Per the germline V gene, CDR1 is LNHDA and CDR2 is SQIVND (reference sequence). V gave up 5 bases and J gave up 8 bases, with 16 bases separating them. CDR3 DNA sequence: TGTGCCAGTAGTCCCGACGGGGCGAGGGATTCACCCCTCCACTTT. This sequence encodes CASSPDGARDSPLHF.

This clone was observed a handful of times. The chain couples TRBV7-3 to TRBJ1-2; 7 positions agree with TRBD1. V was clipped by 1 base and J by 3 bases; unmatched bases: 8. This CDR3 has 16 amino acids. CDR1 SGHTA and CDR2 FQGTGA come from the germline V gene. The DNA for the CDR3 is TGTGCCAGCAGCTTAAACGGGAGGGGGCATGACTATGGCTACACCTTC. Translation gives CASSLNGRGHDYGYTF.

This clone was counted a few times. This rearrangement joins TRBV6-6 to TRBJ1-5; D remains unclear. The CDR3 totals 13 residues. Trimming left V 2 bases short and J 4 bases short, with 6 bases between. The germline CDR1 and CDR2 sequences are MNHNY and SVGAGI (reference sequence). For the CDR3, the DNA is TGTGCCAGCAGTTACGACGGGAATCAGCCCCAGCATTTT. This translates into CASSYDGNQPQHF.

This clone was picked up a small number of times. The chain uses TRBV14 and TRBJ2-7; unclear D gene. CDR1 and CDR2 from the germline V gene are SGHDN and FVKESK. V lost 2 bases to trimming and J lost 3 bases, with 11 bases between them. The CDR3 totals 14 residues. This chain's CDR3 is CASSQRSSRYEQYF. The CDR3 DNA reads TGTGCCAGCAGCCAACGATCCTCTCGCTACGAGCAGTACTTC. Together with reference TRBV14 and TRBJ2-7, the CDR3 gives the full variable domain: EAGVTQFPSHSVIEKGQTVTLRCDPISGHDNLYWYRRVMGKEIKFLLHFVKESKQDESGMPNNRFLAERTGGTYSTLKVQPAELEDSGVYFCASSQRSSRYEQYFGPGTRLTVT.

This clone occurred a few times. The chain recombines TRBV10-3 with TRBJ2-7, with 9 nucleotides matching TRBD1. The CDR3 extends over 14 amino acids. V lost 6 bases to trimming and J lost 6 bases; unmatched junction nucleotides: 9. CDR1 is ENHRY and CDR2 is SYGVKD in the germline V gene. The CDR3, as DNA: TGTGCCATCAGGGCCCGGGACAGGGCCCTCGAGCAGTACTTC. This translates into CAIRARDRALEQYF.

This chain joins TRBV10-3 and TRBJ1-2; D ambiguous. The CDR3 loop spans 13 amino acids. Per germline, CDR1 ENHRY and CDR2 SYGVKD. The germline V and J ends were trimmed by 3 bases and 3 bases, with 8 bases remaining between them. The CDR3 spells CAISDNRDYGYTF. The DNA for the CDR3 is TGTGCCATCAGTGATAACCGGGACTATGGCTACACCTTC.

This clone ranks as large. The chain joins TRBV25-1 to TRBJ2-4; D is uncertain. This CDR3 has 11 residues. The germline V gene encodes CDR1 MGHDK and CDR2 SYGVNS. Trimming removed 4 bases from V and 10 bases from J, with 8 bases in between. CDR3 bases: TGTGCCAGCAGTGCCGGAAGGATTCAGTACTTC. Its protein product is CASSAGRIQYF.

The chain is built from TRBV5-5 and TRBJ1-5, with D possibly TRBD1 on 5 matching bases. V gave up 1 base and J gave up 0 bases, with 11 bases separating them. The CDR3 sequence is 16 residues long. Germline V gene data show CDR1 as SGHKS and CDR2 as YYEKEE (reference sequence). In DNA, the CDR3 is TGTGCCAGCAGCTTGAGGTGGGGCAATAGCAATCAGCCCCAGCATTTT. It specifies CASSLRWGNSNQPQHF.

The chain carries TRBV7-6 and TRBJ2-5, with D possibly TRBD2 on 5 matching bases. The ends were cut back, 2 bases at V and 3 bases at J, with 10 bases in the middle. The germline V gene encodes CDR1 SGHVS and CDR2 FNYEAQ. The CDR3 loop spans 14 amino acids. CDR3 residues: CASSLSAAEETQYF. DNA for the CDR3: TGTGCCAGCAGCTTATCAGCGGCCGAAGAGACCCAGTACTTC.

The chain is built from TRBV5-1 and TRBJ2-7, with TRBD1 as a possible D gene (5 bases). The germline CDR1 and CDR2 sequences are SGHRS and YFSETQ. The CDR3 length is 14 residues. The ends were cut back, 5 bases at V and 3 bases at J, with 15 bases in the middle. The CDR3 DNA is TGCGCCAGCAGTTGGGGCGATCATGACTACGAGCAGTACTTC. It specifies CASSWGDHDYEQYF. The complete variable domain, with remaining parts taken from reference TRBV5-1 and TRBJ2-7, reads KAGVTQTPRYLIKTRGQQVTLSCSPISGHRSVSWYQQTPGQGLQFLFEYFSETQRNKGNFPGRFSGRQFSNSRSEMNVSTLELGDSALYLCASSWGDHDYEQYFGPGTRLTVT.

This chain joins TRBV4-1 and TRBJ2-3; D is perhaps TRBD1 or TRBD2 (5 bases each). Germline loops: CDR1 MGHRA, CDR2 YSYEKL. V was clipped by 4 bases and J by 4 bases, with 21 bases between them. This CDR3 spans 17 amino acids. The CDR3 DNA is TGCGCCAGCAGCCTGGGGGAGATCTATTCGAGAGCAGATACGCAGTATTTT. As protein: CASSLGEIYSRADTQYF.

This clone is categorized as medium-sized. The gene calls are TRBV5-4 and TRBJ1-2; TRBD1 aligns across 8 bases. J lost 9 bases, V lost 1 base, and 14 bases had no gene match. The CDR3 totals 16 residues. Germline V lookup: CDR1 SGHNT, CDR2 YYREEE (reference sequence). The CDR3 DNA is TGTGCCAGCAGCTTGAGCCGAGAATCCCGGACAGGGAGCTACACCTTC. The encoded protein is CASSLSRESRTGSYTF.

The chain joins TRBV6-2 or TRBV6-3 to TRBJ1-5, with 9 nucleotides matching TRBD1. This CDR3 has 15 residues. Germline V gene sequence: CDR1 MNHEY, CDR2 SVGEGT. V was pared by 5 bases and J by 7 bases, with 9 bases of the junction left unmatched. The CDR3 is CASSPGDRGGQPQHF. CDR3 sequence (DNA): TGTGCCAGCAGTCCCGGCGACAGGGGGGGACAGCCCCAGCATTTT.